This T cell receptor beta chain stems from a study of T-cell reconstitution after alpha-beta-depleted transplantation in children. Study-wide results and limits: T cells produced anew were the main source of T-cell counts and diversity one year after transplant.

At least ten counts were recorded for this clonotype. Its antigen is not identified. Researchers prepared the TCRbeta library using unique molecular identifiers, the study reports. Each CDR3 protein is one row after TCRdb ran MiXCR on the PCR reads. In the table there are around 450,000 distinct CDR3 sequences, over 9.5% of which are singletons. In germline, CDR1 is MNHEY, CDR2 SMNVEV (reference sequence). This CDR3 region has 15 residues. This TCR derives from a child aged 2 to 15 with inherited bone marrow failure, due to receive a stem cell transplant. The starting material was PBMCs, obtained before TCRalphabeta/CD19-depleted stem cell transplant. V usage is TRBV27 and J usage is TRBJ1-2, with a possible D match to TRBD1 (6 bases). The CDR3 nucleotides are TGTGCTTCGAAGGCAGGGGCGTCTCTTCTATATGGCTACACCTTC. Translation gives CASKAGASLLYGYTF.